The entry below describes one TCR beta chain. This sample stems from a study of blood T cell repertoires in COVID-19. For the study at large: Spain, Italy and the United States supplied samples that represented acute and convalescent COVID-19. The cDNA or gDNA used as material had been derived from T cells, B-cell-depleted T cells, or PBMCs.

The CDR3 runs 17 residues. Trimming removed 2 bases from V and 5 bases from J; junction bases left unmatched: 11. Germline values: CDR1 SGHNT, CDR2 YYREEE (reference sequence). Original handling: Nucleated cell number was recorded as an estimate derived from reference gene primer amplification. Assay used: immunoSEQ multiplex PCR; TCRdb lists only in-frame clones, some missing. The V and J calls and clone size come from that table; D and trimming were worked out from the DNA. Here the sample spans 55,000 to 80,000 clones, 89% being singletons. The sequenced sample consisted of peripheral blood. The sequence was collected from a man between 50 and 59 years old with active COVID-19. The chain links TRBV5-4 to TRBJ2-5, with TRBD1 matching over 11 bases. CDR3 protein: CASSFPGQGAPGETQYF. DNA of the CDR3: TGTGCCAGCAGCTTCCCCGGACAGGGGGCTCCCGGGGAGACCCAGTACTTC.